Listed here is a single T cell receptor (beta chain). It has no known antigen specificity. The record has no base qualities; no much larger clone is one base away. TCRbeta CDR3 regions were amplified from genomic DNA using the immunoSEQ Assay, a bias-controlled multiplex PCR. As for the original processing: Nucleated cell counts per sample were estimated from amplification of reference gene primers within the assay. Sequence reads were collapsed and filtered to measure the absolute abundance of every unique TCRbeta CDR3 rearrangement. For each sample, productive Simpson clonality was calculated by taking the square root of Simpson's diversity index across productive rearrangements. TCRdb mirrors the immuneACCESS table, restricted to in-frame sequences. Some clones are absent from its copies; in checked studies, under half trace to an unresolved V gene, and the reason for the others is unknown. The V and J calls and the clone size are those of that table, but D and trimming were determined from the DNA. This sample lists 250,000 to 300,000 clones; around 80% were detected once. Approximately 4% of the sample belongs to the ten largest clones.

This specimen comes from a study of blood T cell repertoires in COVID-19 (dated by TCRdb to the early 2020s). Some background on the complete study: Samples covering the acute and convalescent phases of COVID-19 were provided by collaborators in the United States, Italy and Spain. Where HLA class I and class II types were available, the types were taken from metadata supplied by the sample provider, not from assay-based typing. The samples were drawn from the first 160 participants of the ongoing ImmuneRACE study and from 1,254 subjects provided by 6 global collaborators. The prospective study material was composed of cDNA or gDNA derived from T cells, B-cell-depleted T cells, or PBMCs. Sample metadata almost always included a de-identified subject ID, COVID-19 status, age in years and sex. The repertoires were released in a freely available public database intended as a resource for research on the immune response to SARS-CoV-2. The dataset comprised deeply sampled blood TCRbeta repertoires from subjects exposed to, actively infected with, or recovered from COVID-19.

V is pruned by 0 bases and J by 15 bases, leaving 13 bases of the junction without a gene match. The cysteine opens and the phenylalanine closes a CDR3 of 16 amino acids. The DNA shown is the 48-base CDR3, in frame from base 1. For CDR1 and CDR2, the germline V gene lists MNHEY and SVGAGI. Participants in the prospective study were enrolled through a virtual design, were aged about 18 to 89 years, and lived in roughly 24 United States geographic areas. In the prospective study, participants were assigned to cohorts based on the clinical history participants reported in a screening survey and a study questionnaire. In the prospective study, whole blood, serum and a nasopharyngeal or oropharyngeal swab were collected from each participant by mobile phlebotomists. Over a roughly 2-month period, participants in the prospective study had the option of providing additional blood draws and questionnaires. Before DNA extraction, prospective study blood samples were shipped either frozen or at room temperature.

The paper as a whole reports these results and caveats: Clinical and demographic metadata were provided uncurated, with the amount varying by source and participant.

This clonotype was obtained from a man aged 25-45 years with acute COVID-19. This chain is built from TRBV6-5 and TRBJ2-1, with 11 bases in between that match TRBD2. Material for sequencing was PBMCs or T cells enriched from blood (not recorded which). CDR3 sequence: CASSYSETSGEPFRFF. The DNA sequence is TGTGCCAGCAGTTACTCGGAGACTAGCGGGGAGCCTTTTCGGTTCTTC.